This T cell receptor (beta chain) was profiled in a study of shared clonotypes between healthy human individuals. Only in-frame clones appear in the TCRdb table, and some are missing; sequencing was by immunoSEQ multiplex PCR. The sample consists of some 510,000 clones, 70% to 80% of them appearing once. There are 15 residues in the CDR3. The V and J ends lost 7 bases and 0 bases respectively, with 15 bases between them. In germline, CDR1 is LNHDA, CDR2 SQIVND (reference sequence). This receptor was identified in a middle-aged woman in good health. Some clones in this sample may be carry-over from other donors' samples. The rearrangement links TRBV19 to TRBJ2-5; D could derive from TRBD1 or TRBD2 (6 bases each). The sample comprised PBMCs. CDR3 nucleotide sequence: TGTGCCAGTACCCGCTTAGGGGGGAACCAAGAGACCCAGTACTTC. This encodes CASTRLGGNQETQYF.